This TCR beta chain came from a study of cytomegalovirus exposure and HLA in healthy donors. This CDR3 has 17 residues. CDR1 and CDR2 from the germline V gene are ENHRY and SYGVKD. After removal of 5 bases from V and 5 bases from J, the junction contained 17 bases not matched to a gene. PCR employed 60 Vbeta and 13 Jbeta primers. Some clones are missing from TCRdb's copy, which holds only in-frame ones; the method was immunoSEQ multiplex PCR. In the table there are 120,000 to 150,000 clones, around 84% of which are singletons. This clonotype was obtained from a boy between 2 and 10 years old in good health and CMV-seronegative. The V gene is TRBV10-3, the J gene TRBJ2-5; 7 positions match TRBD2. The sequenced material came from PBMCs. CDR3 sequence (DNA): TGTGCCATCAGTAACTCCCCGACTCGGGAGGTCTCGGAGACCCAGTACTTC. This gives the protein CAISNSPTREVSETQYF.